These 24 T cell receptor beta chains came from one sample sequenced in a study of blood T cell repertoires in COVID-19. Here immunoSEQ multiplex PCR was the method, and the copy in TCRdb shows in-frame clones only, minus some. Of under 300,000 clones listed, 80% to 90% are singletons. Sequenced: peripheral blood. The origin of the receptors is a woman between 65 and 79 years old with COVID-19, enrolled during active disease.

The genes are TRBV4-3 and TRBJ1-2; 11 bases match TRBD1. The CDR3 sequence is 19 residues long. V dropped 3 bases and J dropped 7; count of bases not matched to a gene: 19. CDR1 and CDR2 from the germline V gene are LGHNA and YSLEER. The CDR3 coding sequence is TGCGCCAGCAGCCACCCATCCATCCCCGGGACAGGGGGGACGATTGGCTACACCTTC. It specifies CASSHPSIPGTGGTIGYTF.

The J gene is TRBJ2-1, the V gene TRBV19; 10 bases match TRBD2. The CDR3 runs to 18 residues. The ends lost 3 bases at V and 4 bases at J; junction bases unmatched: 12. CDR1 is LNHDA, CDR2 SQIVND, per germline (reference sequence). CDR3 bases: TGTGCCAGTAGTATTGGGGCTAGCGGGGGCCTCATTTACAATGAGCAGTTCTTC. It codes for CASSIGASGGLIYNEQFF.

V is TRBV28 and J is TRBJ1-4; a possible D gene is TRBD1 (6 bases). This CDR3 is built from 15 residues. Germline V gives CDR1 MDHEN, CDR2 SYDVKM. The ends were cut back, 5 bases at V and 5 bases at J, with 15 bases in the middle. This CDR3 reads CASSRGRDPNEKLFF. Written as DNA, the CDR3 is TGTGCCAGCAGTAGGGGGAGGGACCCCAATGAAAAACTGTTTTTT.

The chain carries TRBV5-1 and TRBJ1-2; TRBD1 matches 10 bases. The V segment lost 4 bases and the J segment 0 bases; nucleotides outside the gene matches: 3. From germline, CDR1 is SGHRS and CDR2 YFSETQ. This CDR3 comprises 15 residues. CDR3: CASSPGQGTNYGYTF. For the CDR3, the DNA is TGCGCCAGCAGCCCGGGACAGGGGACTAACTATGGCTACACCTTC.

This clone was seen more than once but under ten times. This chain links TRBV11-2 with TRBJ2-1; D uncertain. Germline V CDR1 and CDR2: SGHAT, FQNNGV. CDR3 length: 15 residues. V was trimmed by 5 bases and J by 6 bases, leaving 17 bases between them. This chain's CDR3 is CASSQNNLPSNEQFF. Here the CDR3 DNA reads TGTGCCAGCAGCCAGAACAACCTCCCCAGCAATGAGCAGTTCTTC.

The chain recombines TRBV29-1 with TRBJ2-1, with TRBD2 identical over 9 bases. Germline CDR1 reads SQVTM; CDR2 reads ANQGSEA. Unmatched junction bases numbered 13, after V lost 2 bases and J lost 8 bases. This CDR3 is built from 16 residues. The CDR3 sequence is CSVEPGIAGVGDEQFF. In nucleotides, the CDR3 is TGCAGCGTTGAACCCGGTATAGCGGGGGTCGGGGATGAGCAGTTCTTC.

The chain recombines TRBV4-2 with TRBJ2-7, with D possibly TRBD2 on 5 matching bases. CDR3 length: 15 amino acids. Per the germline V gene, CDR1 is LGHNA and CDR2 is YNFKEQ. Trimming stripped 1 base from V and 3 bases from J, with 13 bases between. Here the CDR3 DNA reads TGTGCCAGCAGCCAAGCAAAGATGAGCGGCTACGAGCAGTACTTC. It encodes CASSQAKMSGYEQYF.

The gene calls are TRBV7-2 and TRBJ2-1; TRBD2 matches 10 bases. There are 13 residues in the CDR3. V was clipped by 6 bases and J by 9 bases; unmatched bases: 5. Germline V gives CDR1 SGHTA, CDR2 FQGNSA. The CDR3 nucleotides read TGTGCCAGCAGGAGCGGGGGGGACGTTGAGCAGTTCTTC. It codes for CASRSGGDVEQFF.

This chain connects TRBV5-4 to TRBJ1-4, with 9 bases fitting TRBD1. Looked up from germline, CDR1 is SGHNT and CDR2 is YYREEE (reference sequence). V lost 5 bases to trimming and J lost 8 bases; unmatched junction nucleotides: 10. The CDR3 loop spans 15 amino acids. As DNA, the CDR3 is TGTGCCAGCAGTTCCGGACAGGGGAATCAGGAAAAACTGTTTTTT. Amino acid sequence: CASSSGQGNQEKLFF.

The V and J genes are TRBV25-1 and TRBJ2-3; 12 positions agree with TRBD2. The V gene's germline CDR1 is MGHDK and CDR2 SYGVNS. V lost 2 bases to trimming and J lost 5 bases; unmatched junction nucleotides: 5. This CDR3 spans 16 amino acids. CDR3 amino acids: CASSEGLAGRGDTQYF. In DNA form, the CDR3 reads TGTGCCAGCAGTGAAGGACTAGCGGGGCGCGGAGATACGCAGTATTTT.

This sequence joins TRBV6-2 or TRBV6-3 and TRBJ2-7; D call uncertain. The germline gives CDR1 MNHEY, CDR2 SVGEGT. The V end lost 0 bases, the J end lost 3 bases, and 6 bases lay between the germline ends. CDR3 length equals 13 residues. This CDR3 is CASSYSPSYEQYF. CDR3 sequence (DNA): TGTGCCAGCAGTTACTCACCCAGCTACGAGCAGTACTTC.

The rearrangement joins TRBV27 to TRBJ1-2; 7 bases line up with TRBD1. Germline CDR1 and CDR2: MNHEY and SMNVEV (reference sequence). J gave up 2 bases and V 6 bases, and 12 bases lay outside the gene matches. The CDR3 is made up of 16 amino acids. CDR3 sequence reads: CASSRGGRSLNYGYTF. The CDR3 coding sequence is TGTGCCAGCAGCCGAGGGGGCAGGTCCTTGAACTATGGCTACACCTTC.

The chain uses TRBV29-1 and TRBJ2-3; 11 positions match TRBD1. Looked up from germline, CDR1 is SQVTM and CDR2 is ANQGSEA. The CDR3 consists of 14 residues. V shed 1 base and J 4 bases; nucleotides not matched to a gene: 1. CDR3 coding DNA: TGCAGCGTTGAAGGGACAGGGGGCCCAGATACGCAGTATTTT. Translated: CSVEGTGGPDTQYF.

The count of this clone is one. The CDR3 DNA reads as TGTGCCTGGAGTGCTGGGGGGGCCACTGAAGCTTTCTTT. It codes for CAWSAGGATEAFF. The V and J genes are TRBV30 and TRBJ1-1; D perhaps matches TRBD1 (6 bases). Trimming took off 1 base at V and 4 bases at J, with 10 bases between the two ends. The germline V gene has CDR1 GTSNPN and CDR2 SVGIG (reference sequence). The CDR3 contains 13 residues.

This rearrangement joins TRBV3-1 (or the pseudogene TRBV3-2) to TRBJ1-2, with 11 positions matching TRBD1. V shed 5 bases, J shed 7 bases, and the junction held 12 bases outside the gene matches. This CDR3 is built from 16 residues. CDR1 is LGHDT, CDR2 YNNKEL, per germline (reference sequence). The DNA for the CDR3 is TGTGCCAGCAGCGACACCGGGACAGGGGGATGGGGTGGCTACACCTTC. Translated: CASSDTGTGGWGGYTF.

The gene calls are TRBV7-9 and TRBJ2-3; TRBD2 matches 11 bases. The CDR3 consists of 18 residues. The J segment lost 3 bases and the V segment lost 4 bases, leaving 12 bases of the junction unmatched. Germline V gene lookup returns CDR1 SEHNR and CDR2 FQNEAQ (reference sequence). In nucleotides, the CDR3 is TGTGCCAGCAGCTACAGACGGCCTAGCGGGGGGTTTACAGATACGCAGTATTTT. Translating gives CASSYRRPSGGFTDTQYF. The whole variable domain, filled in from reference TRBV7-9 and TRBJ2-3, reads DTGVSQNPRHKITKRGQNVTFRCDPISEHNRLYWYRQTLGQGPEFLTYFQNEAQLEKSRLLSDRFSAERPKGSFSTLEIQRTEQGDSAMYLCASSYRRPSGGFTDTQYFGPGTRLTVL.

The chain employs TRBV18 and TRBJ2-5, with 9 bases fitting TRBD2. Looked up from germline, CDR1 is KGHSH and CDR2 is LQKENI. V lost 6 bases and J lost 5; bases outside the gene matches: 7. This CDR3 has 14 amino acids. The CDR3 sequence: CASSPSGGKETQYF. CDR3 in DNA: TGTGCCAGCTCTCCAAGCGGGGGGAAGGAGACCCAGTACTTC. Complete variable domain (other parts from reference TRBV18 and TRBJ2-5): NAGVMQNPRHLVRRRGQEARLRCSPMKGHSHVYWYRQLPEEGLKFMVYLQKENIIDESGMPKERFSAEFPKEGPSILRIQQVVRGDSAAYFCASSPSGGKETQYFGPGTRLLVL.

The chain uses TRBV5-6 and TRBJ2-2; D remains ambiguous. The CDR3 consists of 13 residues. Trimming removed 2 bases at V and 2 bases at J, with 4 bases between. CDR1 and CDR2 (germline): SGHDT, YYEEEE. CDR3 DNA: TGTGCCAGCAGCTTTCTTAACACCGGGGAGCTGTTTTTT. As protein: CASSFLNTGELFF.

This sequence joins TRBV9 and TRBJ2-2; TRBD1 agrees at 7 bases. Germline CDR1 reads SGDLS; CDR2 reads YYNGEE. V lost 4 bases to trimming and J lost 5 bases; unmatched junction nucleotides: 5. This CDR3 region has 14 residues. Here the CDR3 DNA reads TGTGCCAGCAGCCCCGCAGGGGGAACCGGGGAGCTGTTTTTT. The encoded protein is CASSPAGGTGELFF.

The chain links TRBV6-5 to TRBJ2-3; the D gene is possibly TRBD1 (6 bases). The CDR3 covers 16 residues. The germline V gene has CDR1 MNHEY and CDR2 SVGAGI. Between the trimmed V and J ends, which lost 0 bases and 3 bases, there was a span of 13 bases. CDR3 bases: TGTGCCAGCAGTTACTCCCTACCAGGGACAACAGATACGCAGTATTTT. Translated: CASSYSLPGTTDTQYF.

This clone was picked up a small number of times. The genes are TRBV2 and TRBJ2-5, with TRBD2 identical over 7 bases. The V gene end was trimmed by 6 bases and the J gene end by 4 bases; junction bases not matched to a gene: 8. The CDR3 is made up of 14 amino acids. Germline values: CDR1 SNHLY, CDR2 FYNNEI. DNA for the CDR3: TGTGCCAGCAGGGCCGGGACTAACGCAGAGACCCAGTACTTC. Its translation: CASRAGTNAETQYF.

The DNA for the CDR3 is TGCGCCAGCAGCTTGGATGGAGTCGGTTATAACTATGGCTACACCTTC. Protein product: CASSLDGVGYNYGYTF. This chain connects TRBV5-1 to TRBJ1-2; D is uncertain. The CDR3 spans 16 residues. From germline, CDR1 is SGHRS and CDR2 YFSETQ. Trimming took 0 bases from V and 1 from J, leaving 13 bases between them.

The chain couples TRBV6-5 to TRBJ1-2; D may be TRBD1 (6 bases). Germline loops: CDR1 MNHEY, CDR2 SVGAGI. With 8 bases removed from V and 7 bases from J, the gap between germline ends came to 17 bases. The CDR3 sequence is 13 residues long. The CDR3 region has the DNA TGTGCCAGCTTCCTTGGGGGGGCGTCTGGCTACACCTTC. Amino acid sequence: CASFLGGASGYTF.

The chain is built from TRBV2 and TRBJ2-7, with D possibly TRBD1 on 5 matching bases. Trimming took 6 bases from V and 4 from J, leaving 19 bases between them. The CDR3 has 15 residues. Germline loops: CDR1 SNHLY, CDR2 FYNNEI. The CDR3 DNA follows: TGTGCCAGCAGCGATAAGGGGTTAGGCATTTACGAGCAGTACTTC. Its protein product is CASSDKGLGIYEQYF.